The clone carrying this TCR beta chain has a handful of counts. Primed by a sample-barcoded 5' primer and a J-beta primer mix, a second PCR proceeded for about 6 to 11 cycles. TCRdb re-called the 5' RACE reads through MiXCR, storing one row per CDR3 protein. In the table there are 1.4 million or so distinct CDR3 sequences, approximately 39% of which are singletons. The data derive from a study of blood T cells in healthy people across ages. This TCR was sampled from a woman between 18 and 29 years old in good health. Sequenced input: blood.

CDR3 nucleotide sequence: TGTGCCACCAGTGAGACGTCAGGTTTCTACACCTTC. Amino acid sequence: CATSETSGFYTF. V and J are TRBV24-1 and TRBJ1-2; D is unresolved. Germline V gene lookup returns CDR1 KGHDR and CDR2 SFDVKD. The CDR3 is 12 residues long. V was shortened by 4 bases and J by 10 bases, with 12 bases between the two germline ends.